Below, 19 T cell receptor beta chains from the same sample are listed, as sequenced in a study of CD8 T cells in ankylosing spondylitis (dated by TCRdb to the late 2010s). The library was made by 5' RACE. Sequencing was performed on an Illumina HiSeq 2500. TCRdb ran its own pipeline on the public reads, namely fastp trimming at Q25 and MiXCR clone calling, and kept in-frame beta chains. Each CDR3 protein gets just one entry, which takes the most common genes and DNA from the rows behind it. Counted in this sample were 230,000 or so distinct CDR3 sequences; 20% to 30% of them appeared once. The ten largest clonotypes hold around 0.58% of the sample. The sequencing input was blood, either unsorted or a sorted T cell fraction (not recorded which). The origin of the receptors is a male donor with ankylosing spondylitis or in good health (not recorded which).

This clonotype was seen ten or more times. The rearrangement links TRBV29-1 to TRBJ1-2; 7 bases fit TRBD1. The CDR3 runs 17 residues. J lost 4 bases, V lost 2 bases, and 16 bases had no gene match. The germline V gene has CDR1 SQVTM and CDR2 ANQGSEA. This CDR3 reads CSVELRGGTAVPYGYTF. The DNA of the CDR3 is TGCAGCGTTGAACTACGAGGAGGGACAGCCGTCCCCTATGGCTACACCTTC.

This clonotype was detected only a few times. The chain employs TRBV6-4 and TRBJ1-2; D gene ambiguous. Trimming took off 8 bases at V and 5 bases at J, with 12 bases between the two ends. Germline CDR1 and CDR2: MRHNA and SNTAGT. CDR3 length: 12 amino acids. CDR3 nucleotides: TGTGCCAGCCTGGAGACGTGGTATGGCTACACCTTC. It specifies CASLETWYGYTF.

The rearrangement links TRBV6-5 to TRBJ2-1; possibly TRBD2 for D (7 bases). Germline CDR1 and CDR2: MNHEY and SVGAGI. This CDR3 spans 15 amino acids. V lost 0 bases, J lost 5 bases, and 11 bases lay in between. This chain's CDR3 is CASSYSGGRDNEQFF. CDR3 bases: TGTGCCAGCAGTTACTCAGGGGGGAGGGACAATGAGCAGTTCTTC.

This clonotype has only a few counts. V and J are TRBV4-1 and TRBJ2-7; D is possibly TRBD1 or TRBD2 (6 bases each). Trimming took 4 bases from V and 4 from J, leaving 20 bases between them. This CDR3 comprises 16 residues. CDR1 is MGHRA and CDR2 is YSYEKL in the germline V gene. The CDR3 region is CASSPTLRGRGYEQYF. The DNA of the CDR3 is TGCGCCAGCAGCCCTACTCTACGGGGGCGCGGATACGAGCAGTACTTC.

This clonotype is a singleton in its sample. This chain connects TRBV15 to TRBJ2-7; 11 bases align to TRBD2. This CDR3 comprises 16 residues. CDR1 and CDR2 (germline): LNHNV, YYDKDF (reference sequence). Unmatched junction bases numbered 10, after V lost 5 bases and J lost 4 bases. The CDR3 spells CATSRTSSGGKYEQYF. DNA for the CDR3: TGTGCCACCAGCCGGACCTCTAGCGGGGGGAAATACGAGCAGTACTTC.

This clonotype was observed at least ten times. This chain joins TRBV10-3 and TRBJ2-1; 7 bases are a match to TRBD1. Losses at the gene ends were 5 bases for V and 4 bases for J; bases not matched to a gene: 2. Germline lookup yields CDR1 ENHRY and CDR2 SYGVKD. The CDR3 length is 13 residues. CDR3 nucleotides: TGTGCCATCAGTCCGACAGGGTACAATGAGCAGTTCTTC. This sequence encodes CAISPTGYNEQFF.

The J gene is TRBJ2-5, the V gene TRBV20-1; TRBD1 aligns across 7 bases. CDR1 and CDR2 from the germline V gene are DFQATT and SNEGSKA (reference sequence). The V and J ends lost 7 bases and 1 base, in that order; junction bases with no gene match: 6. The CDR3 covers 13 residues. The CDR3 region has the DNA TGCAGTGTCCCGACAGGGACCCAAGAGACCCAGTACTTC. Translation: CSVPTGTQETQYF.

This clonotype was detected many times. The rearrangement links TRBV20-1 to TRBJ2-3, with 10 positions matching TRBD2. This CDR3 contains 15 residues. Germline-derived CDR1 and CDR2 are DFQATT and SNEGSKA (reference sequence). J gave up 4 bases and V 4 bases, and 8 bases lay outside the gene matches. The CDR3 protein is CSANLGAGGADTQYF. As DNA, the CDR3 is TGCAGTGCTAACCTGGGAGCGGGGGGGGCAGATACGCAGTATTTT.

The sample holds a few counts of this clonotype. This rearrangement joins TRBV3-1 to TRBJ1-4, with TRBD1 matching over 10 bases. Per germline, CDR1 LGHDT and CDR2 YNNKEL (reference sequence). The V gene end was trimmed by 4 bases and the J gene end by 10 bases; junction bases not matched to a gene: 6. The CDR3 consists of 14 residues. The CDR3 sequence is CASSPGTGEGKLFF. The CDR3 nucleotides read TGTGCCAGCAGCCCCGGGACAGGGGAGGGAAAACTGTTTTTT.

This clonotype was picked up a small number of times. The V and J genes are TRBV2 and TRBJ2-7; D is unclear. Trimming took 5 bases from V and 7 from J, leaving 6 bases between them. The length of the CDR3 is 10 residues. Germline-derived CDR1 and CDR2 are SNHLY and FYNNEI. CDR3 sequence: CASSLGEQYF. The CDR3 DNA reads TGTGCCAGCAGTTTGGGAGAGCAGTACTTC. Complete variable domain (other parts from reference TRBV2 and TRBJ2-7): EPEVTQTPSHQVTQMGQEVILRCVPISNHLYFYWYRQILGQKVEFLVSFYNNEISEKSEIFDDQFSVERPDGSNFTLKIRSTKLEDSAMYFCASSLGEQYFGPGTRLTVT.

This chain joins TRBV20-1 and TRBJ2-4, with a possible D match to TRBD2 (5 bases). The V gene's germline CDR1 is DFQATT and CDR2 SNEGSKA (reference sequence). V was clipped by 3 bases and J by 5 bases, with 11 bases between them. CDR3 length: 13 amino acids. The CDR3 DNA reads TGCAGTGCTAGGGAGGTTGGGCAAAACATTCAGTACTTC. This sequence encodes CSAREVGQNIQYF.

Many counts were recorded for this clonotype. V usage is TRBV6-1 and J usage is TRBJ2-3, with a possible D match to TRBD1 (6 bases). The V gene lost 6 bases and the J gene lost 2 bases, with 12 bases spanning the gap. The germline V gene encodes CDR1 MNHNS and CDR2 SASEGT. The CDR3 runs to 14 residues. The CDR3 nucleotides read TGTGCCAGCAGCCCAGGACAGTACACAGATACGCAGTATTTT. Its translation is CASSPGQYTDTQYF.

The sample holds many counts of this clonotype. This chain connects TRBV12-3 or TRBV12-4 to TRBJ1-1; unclear D gene. The CDR3 extends over 14 amino acids. The V end lost 6 bases, the J end lost 1 base, and 12 bases lay between the germline ends. CDR3 sequence (DNA): TGTGCCAGCAGCCCCTCCCGGGGGAACACTGAAGCTTTCTTT. Protein sequence: CASSPSRGNTEAFF.

Many counts were recorded for this clonotype. The V call is TRBV20-1, the J call TRBJ1-5; unclear D gene. The germline gives CDR1 DFQATT, CDR2 SNEGSKA (reference sequence). CDR3 length equals 14 residues. With 5 bases removed from V and 4 bases from J, the gap between germline ends came to 15 bases. The CDR3, as DNA: TGCAGTGCTCCGAGTTGGGGTACGAATCAGCCCCAGCATTTT. This sequence encodes CSAPSWGTNQPQHF.

V is TRBV20-1 and J is TRBJ2-5; D is perhaps TRBD1 (5 bases). Trimming left V 0 bases short and J 5 bases short, with 13 bases between. The CDR3 is made up of 14 amino acids. Germline V gives CDR1 DFQATT, CDR2 SNEGSKA (reference sequence). The CDR3: CSARDSRVWETQYF. CDR3 nucleotide sequence: TGCAGTGCTAGAGATAGCAGGGTATGGGAGACCCAGTACTTC.

This clonotype was observed many times. The chain links TRBV11-1 to TRBJ2-5; tentatively, D is TRBD2 (5 bases). The V end was cut by 0 bases, the J end by 2 bases, with 10 bases between. The CDR3 covers 15 residues. Germline V gene data show CDR1 as SGHAT and CDR2 as FQDESV (reference sequence). CDR3 sequence: CASSLAGRGQETQYF. For the CDR3, the DNA is TGTGCCAGCAGCTTAGCCGGTCGCGGGCAAGAGACCCAGTACTTC.

The chain joins TRBV29-1 to TRBJ1-1, with unresolved D. The CDR3 consists of 14 residues. Trimming took 1 base from V and 4 from J, leaving 13 bases between them. Germline V gives CDR1 SQVTM, CDR2 ANQGSEA. The CDR3 DNA follows: TGCAGCGTTGAAGCTGGGTTTTGGGCCACTGAAGCTTTCTTT. Amino acids: CSVEAGFWATEAFF.

This clonotype appeared a few times. The rearrangement joins TRBV5-1 to TRBJ2-5, with D maybe TRBD1 (6 bases). The CDR3 extends over 14 amino acids. Trimming left V 2 bases short and J 5 bases short, with 13 bases between. Germline V gene data show CDR1 as SGHRS and CDR2 as YFSETQ. The CDR3 region is CASSFGQWQETQYF. The CDR3 DNA follows: TGCGCCAGCAGCTTTGGACAGTGGCAGGAGACCCAGTACTTC.

The rearrangement uses TRBV20-1 and TRBJ2-1, with 7 positions matching TRBD2. The CDR3 extends over 15 amino acids. Germline V gene lookup returns CDR1 DFQATT and CDR2 SNEGSKA (reference sequence). The V gene end was trimmed by 0 bases and the J gene end by 2 bases; junction bases not matched to a gene: 4. The CDR3 region has the DNA TGCAGTGCTAGAGATCCGGGGAGGGCCTACAATGAGCAGTTCTTC. Its translation: CSARDPGRAYNEQFF.